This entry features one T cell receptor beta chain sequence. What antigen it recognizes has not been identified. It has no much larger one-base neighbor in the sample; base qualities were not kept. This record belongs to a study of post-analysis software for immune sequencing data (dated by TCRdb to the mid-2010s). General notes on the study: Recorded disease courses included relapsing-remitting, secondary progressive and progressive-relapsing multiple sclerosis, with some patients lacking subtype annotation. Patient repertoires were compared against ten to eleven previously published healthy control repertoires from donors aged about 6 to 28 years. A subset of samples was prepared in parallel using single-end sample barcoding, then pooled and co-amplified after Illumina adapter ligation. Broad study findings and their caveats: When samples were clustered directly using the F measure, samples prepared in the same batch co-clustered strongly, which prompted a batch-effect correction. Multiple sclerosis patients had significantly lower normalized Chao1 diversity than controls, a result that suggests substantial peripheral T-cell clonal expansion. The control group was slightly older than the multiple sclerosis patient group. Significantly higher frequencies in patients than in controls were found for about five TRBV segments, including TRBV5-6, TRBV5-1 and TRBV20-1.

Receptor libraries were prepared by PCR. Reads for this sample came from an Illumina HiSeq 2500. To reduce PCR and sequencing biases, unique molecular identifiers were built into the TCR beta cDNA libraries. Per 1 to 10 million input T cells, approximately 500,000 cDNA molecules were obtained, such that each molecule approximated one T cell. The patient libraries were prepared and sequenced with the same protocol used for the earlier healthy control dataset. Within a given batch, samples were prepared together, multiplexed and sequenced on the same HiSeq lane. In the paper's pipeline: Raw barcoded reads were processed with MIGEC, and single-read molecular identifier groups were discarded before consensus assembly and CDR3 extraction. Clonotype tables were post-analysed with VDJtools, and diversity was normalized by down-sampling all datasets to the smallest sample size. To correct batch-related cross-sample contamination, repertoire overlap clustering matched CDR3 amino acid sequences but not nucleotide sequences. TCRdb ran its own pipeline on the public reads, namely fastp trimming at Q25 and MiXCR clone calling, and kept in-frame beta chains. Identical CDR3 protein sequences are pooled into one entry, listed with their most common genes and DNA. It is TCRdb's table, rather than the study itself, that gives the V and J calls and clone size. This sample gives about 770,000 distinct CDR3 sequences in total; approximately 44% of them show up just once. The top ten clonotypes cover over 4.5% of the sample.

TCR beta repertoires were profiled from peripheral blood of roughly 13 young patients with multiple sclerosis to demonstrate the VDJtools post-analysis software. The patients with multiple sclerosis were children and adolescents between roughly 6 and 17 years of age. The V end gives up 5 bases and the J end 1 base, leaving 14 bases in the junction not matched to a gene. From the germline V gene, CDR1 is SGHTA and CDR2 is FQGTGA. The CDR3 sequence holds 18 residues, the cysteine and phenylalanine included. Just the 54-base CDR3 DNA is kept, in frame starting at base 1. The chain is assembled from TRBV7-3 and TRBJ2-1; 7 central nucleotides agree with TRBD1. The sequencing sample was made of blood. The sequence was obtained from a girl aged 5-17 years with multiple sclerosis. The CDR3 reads CASSPKGAGGTSYNEQFF. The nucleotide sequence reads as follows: TGTGCCAGCAGCCCCAAGGGGGCAGGAGGAACTTCCTACAATGAGCAGTTCTTC. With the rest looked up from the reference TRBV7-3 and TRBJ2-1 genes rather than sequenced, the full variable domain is GAGVSQTPSNKVTEKGKYVELRCDPISGHTALYWYRQSLGQGPEFLIYFQGTGAADDSGLPNDRFFAVRPEGSVSTLKIQRTERGDSAVYLCASSPKGAGGTSYNEQFFGPGTRLTVL.